Listed below are T cell receptor beta chains from one sample, sequenced in a study of T cells in localized non-small cell lung cancer. Sequenced by immunoSEQ multiplex PCR; TCRdb stores in-frame clones only, minus some. The sample gives about 13,000 clones, 28% of which show up once; 6.5% to 9% is in the top ten. The specimen comprised lung tumor tissue, sampled before any cancer treatment. The source of these receptors is a female donor of 60 years or more with stage I lung adenocarcinoma. The CDR3 runs from the conserved cysteine through the conserved F or W. D genes are given only for firm matches. The listing skips clone size in some rows; elsewhere it reads once, few, many or a size class.

j_gene,abundance,v_gene,d_gene,CDR3nt,CDR3aa
TRBJ2-2,-,TRBV9,TRBD1,TGTGCCAGCAGCGTACCAGCCGGGACAGGGCAGAACACCGGGGAGCTGTTTTTT,CASSVPAGTGQNTGELFF
TRBJ1-2,-,TRBV19,TRBD1,TGTGCCAGTAGCCGCGGGACAGGGGGATCCTATGGCTACACCTTC,CASSRGTGGSYGYTF
TRBJ2-7,many,TRBV11-3,-,TGTGCCAGCAGCTTAGGGGACCTGAGCGGAGAAGAGCAGTACTTC,CASSLGDLSGEEQYF
TRBJ1-2,few,TRBV19,TRBD1,TGTGCCAGTAGTTCCGGACAGGGATCCTATGGCTACACCTTC,CASSSGQGSYGYTF
TRBJ1-1,-,TRBV28,TRBD1,TGTGCCAGCAGTTCTCCTCCGGGACAGGGGAGGACTGAAGCTTTCTTT,CASSSPPGQGRTEAFF
TRBJ1-4,few,TRBV30,TRBD1,TGTGCCTGGAGTACCAGGGGGCTAACTAATGAAAAACTGTTTTTT,CAWSTRGLTNEKLFF
TRBJ2-1,-,TRBV11-3,-,TGTGCCAGCAGCGCCGGGACGTCAAACAATGAGCAGTTCTTC,CASSAGTSNNEQFF
TRBJ1-3,-,TRBV7-6,-,TGTGCCAGCAGCTTAGCGTTCAGGGTAGACGGAAACACCATATATTTT,CASSLAFRVDGNTIYF
TRBJ2-1,-,TRBV18,TRBD2,TGTGCCAGCTCAACAAGACTTGCGGGGGGAAAGAATGAGCAGTTCTTC,CASSTRLAGGKNEQFF
TRBJ1-3,few,TRBV28,-,TGTGCCAGCGGTCCGTTCCCAAACAGCGGGGCTGGAAACACCATATATTTT,CASGPFPNSGAGNTIYF
TRBJ2-5,few,TRBV19,-,TGTGCCAGTAGGGGCTTTCAAGAGACCCAGTACTTC,CASRGFQETQYF
TRBJ2-2,many,TRBV11-3,-,TGTGCCAGCAGCTTGGTTACTATCTCGAACACCGGGGAGCTGTTTTTT,CASSLVTISNTGELFF
TRBJ2-6,few,TRBV6-8,-,TGTGCCAGCGCTCTCTCTGGGGCCAACGTCCTGACTTTC,CASALSGANVLTF
TRBJ2-1,-,TRBV19,-,TGTGCCAGTAGTATCAGGGGGGGGAATGAGCAGTTCTTC,CASSIRGGNEQFF
TRBJ1-1,-,TRBV11-3,-,TGTGCCAGCAGCCTTGCGACAGTCAAGGGGACTGAAGCTTTCTTT,CASSLATVKGTEAFF
TRBJ2-5,once,TRBV29-1,-,TGCAGCGTTGGCCTCTGGGGGGAGACCCAGTACTTC,CSVGLWGETQYF
TRBJ1-4,few,TRBV1,-,TGCGCCAGCAGCCAACAGGTTTGGGGGAAACTGTTTTTT,CASSQQVWGKLFF
TRBJ2-3,few,TRBV10-3,-,TGTGCCACCCGGAACCCGGCCAATACGCAGTATTTT,CATRNPANTQYF
TRBJ2-1,-,TRBV12-5,-,TGTGCTAGTGGTTTGGTAGGGGGATGGCAGTTCTTC,CASGLVGGWQFF
TRBJ2-2,few,TRBV5-1,-,TGCGCCAGCACCTCCTATGGGGGGTCGAACACCGGGGAGCTGTTTTTT,CASTSYGGSNTGELFF
TRBJ2-1,-,TRBV9,TRBD2,TGTGCCAGCAGCGTAGTAGGGTTGGGGACTAGCGCCTATGAGCAGTTCTTC,CASSVVGLGTSAYEQFF
TRBJ2-5,-,TRBV11-3,TRBD2,TGTGCCAGCAGCCCCGGGACTAGCGGTGGGGAGACCCAGTACTTC,CASSPGTSGGETQYF
TRBJ1-1,once,TRBV18,-,TGTGCCAGCTCCCTAACCGTCCGGGACACTGAAGCTTTCTTT,CASSLTVRDTEAFF
TRBJ1-5,once,TRBV15,-,TGTGCCACCAGTCGTGGGGGTAGCAATCAGCCCCAGCATTTT,CATSRGGSNQPQHF
TRBJ2-7,few,TRBV6-8,-,TGTGCCAGCAGTTACTCGGCCCAGACAGGCGGGAGTAGCTCCTACGAGCAGTACTTC,CASSYSAQTGGSSSYEQYF
TRBJ2-5,many,TRBV9,TRBD1,TGTGCCAGCAGGTACCTGGGGGACAGCCAAGAGACCCAGTACTTC,CASRYLGDSQETQYF
TRBJ2-3,few,TRBV11-3,-,TGTGCCAGCAGCGATAGTGGGGTTGGGACAGATACGCAGTATTTT,CASSDSGVGTDTQYF
TRBJ1-4,-,TRBV11-3,-,TGTGCCAGCAGCCCTCAAGCCATGGGTGAAAAACTGTTTTTT,CASSPQAMGEKLFF
TRBJ2-1,-,TRBV19,-,TGTGCCAGTACTCAAGGGGGGTACAATGAGCAGTTCTTC,CASTQGGYNEQFF
TRBJ2-7,-,TRBV19,-,TGTGCCAGTAGTAGGGGGGGGCGAGGGACGTACGAGCAGTACTTC,CASSRGGRGTYEQYF
TRBJ1-1,once,TRBV30,-,TGTGCCTGGAGGCTCCGCGGGGGGCTAGGGAACACTGAAGCTTTCTTT,CAWRLRGGLGNTEAFF
TRBJ2-7,few,TRBV11-3,TRBD2,TGTGCCAGCAGCCACGGACTAGCGGGGGGCTACGAGCAGTACTTC,CASSHGLAGGYEQYF
TRBJ2-1,-,TRBV4-1,-,TGCGCCAGCAGCCAACAGGACTCCTACAATGAGCAGTTCTTC,CASSQQDSYNEQFF
TRBJ1-1,-,TRBV29-1,-,TGCAGCGTTTCTACGGGTGCCGCGAACACTGAAGCTTTCTTT,CSVSTGAANTEAFF
TRBJ2-7,-,TRBV11-3,-,TGTGCCAGCAGCTTAGATCCAGGGGCCTCCCGCGAGCAGTACTTC,CASSLDPGASREQYF
TRBJ1-4,-,TRBV15,TRBD1,TGTGCCACCAGCAGGAGCAGGGGGTATGAAAAACTGTTTTTT,CATSRSRGYEKLFF
TRBJ2-2,few,TRBV6-1,-,TGTGCCAGCAGTGAAGCGTGGGGGCGTGGGCTGCGGGCCGGGGAGCTGTTTTTT,CASSEAWGRGLRAGELFF
TRBJ2-3,few,TRBV11-3,TRBD2,TGTGCCAGCAGCTTCTCTAGCGGGTCATGGAATACGCAGTATTTT,CASSFSSGSWNTQYF
TRBJ2-5,-,TRBV30,-,TGTGCCTGGAGGACGACAGGGTCTGCGGGAGGGACCCAGTACTTC,CAWRTTGSAGGTQYF
TRBJ1-2,many,TRBV11-3,-,TGTGCCAGCAGCTTTCGACGGAGGGGCTATGGCTACACCTTC,CASSFRRRGYGYTF
TRBJ1-4,-,TRBV15,-,TGTGCCACCAGCAGAGATAATGGCCCTAATGAAAAACTGTTTTTT,CATSRDNGPNEKLFF
TRBJ2-7,-,TRBV18,-,TGTGCCAGCTCACCACCTAGCAGGGAGCAGTACTTC,CASSPPSREQYF
TRBJ2-7,few,TRBV4-1,TRBD2,TGCGCCAGCAGCCAAGGAGATTCGGGACTAGCGGGCCGATACGAGCAGTACTTC,CASSQGDSGLAGRYEQYF
TRBJ2-5,-,TRBV29-1,TRBD2,TGCAGCGCTGCGGGAGGGCCTAGAGAGACCCAGTACTTC,CSAAGGPRETQYF
TRBJ2-7,-,TRBV11-3,-,TGTGCCAGCACCCCATCTGTCTCGGGCTACGAGCAGTACTTC,CASTPSVSGYEQYF
TRBJ2-4,medium-sized,TRBV9,-,TGTGCCAGCAGCGTAGTGGGAGACAGCAAAAACATTCAGTACTTC,CASSVVGDSKNIQYF
TRBJ2-7,many,TRBV11-3,TRBD2,TGTGCCAGCAGCTTAGATACAGCGGGAGTCTACGAGCAGTACTTC,CASSLDTAGVYEQYF
TRBJ2-3,-,TRBV6-8,-,TGTGCCAGCCGCCGAGACGGATCAACGGCGCAGTATTTT,CASRRDGSTAQYF
TRBJ1-1,few,TRBV18,TRBD1,TGTGCCAGCTCACCGCCGGGACAGACTTATCTCACTGAAGCTTTCTTT,CASSPPGQTYLTEAFF
TRBJ2-1,-,TRBV5-1,TRBD1,TGCGCCAGCAGCTTGGAGACAGGGAGTACGGAGCAGTTCTTC,CASSLETGSTEQFF
TRBJ1-1,-,TRBV6-8,-,TGTGCCAGCAGTTACGATTTGTTCCCACAAGGGCCTGAAGCTTTCTTT,CASSYDLFPQGPEAFF
TRBJ2-2,-,TRBV5-1,-,TGCGCCAGCAGCCCAGCAGGCCAGAACACCGGGGAGCTGTTTTTT,CASSPAGQNTGELFF
TRBJ1-3,many,TRBV11-3,-,TGTGCCAGCAGCTTAGGGGGTCGGGGGGCCCCAGGAAACACCATATATTTT,CASSLGGRGAPGNTIYF
TRBJ1-5,few,TRBV6-8,TRBD1,TGTGCCAGCAGCCATGACTCATGGGACAGGTTTCAGCCCCAGCATTTT,CASSHDSWDRFQPQHF
TRBJ1-3,few,TRBV19,-,TGTGCCAGTAGTACCTACGCCGGAGGTATCCCTGGAAACACCATATATTTT,CASSTYAGGIPGNTIYF
TRBJ1-2,few,TRBV11-3,TRBD1,TGTGCCAGCAGCTTGGGACAGGGGCAATTCGGCTACACCTTC,CASSLGQGQFGYTF
TRBJ2-5,-,TRBV5-1,-,TGCGCCAGCAACCCCGGGAGAAACAGAGACCAAGAGACCCAGTACTTC,CASNPGRNRDQETQYF
TRBJ2-1,many,TRBV12-2,-,TGTGCCACCCAACTAGCGGAGGGGCCCTACAATGAGCAGTTCTTC,CATQLAEGPYNEQFF
TRBJ2-7,few,TRBV6-8,TRBD2,TGTGCCAGCAGTGACCCGAGGGCGGGAGATACCTACGAGCAGTACTTC,CASSDPRAGDTYEQYF
TRBJ1-4,-,TRBV18,-,TGTGCCAGCTCACCGGGGTATAATGAAAAACTGTTTTTT,CASSPGYNEKLFF